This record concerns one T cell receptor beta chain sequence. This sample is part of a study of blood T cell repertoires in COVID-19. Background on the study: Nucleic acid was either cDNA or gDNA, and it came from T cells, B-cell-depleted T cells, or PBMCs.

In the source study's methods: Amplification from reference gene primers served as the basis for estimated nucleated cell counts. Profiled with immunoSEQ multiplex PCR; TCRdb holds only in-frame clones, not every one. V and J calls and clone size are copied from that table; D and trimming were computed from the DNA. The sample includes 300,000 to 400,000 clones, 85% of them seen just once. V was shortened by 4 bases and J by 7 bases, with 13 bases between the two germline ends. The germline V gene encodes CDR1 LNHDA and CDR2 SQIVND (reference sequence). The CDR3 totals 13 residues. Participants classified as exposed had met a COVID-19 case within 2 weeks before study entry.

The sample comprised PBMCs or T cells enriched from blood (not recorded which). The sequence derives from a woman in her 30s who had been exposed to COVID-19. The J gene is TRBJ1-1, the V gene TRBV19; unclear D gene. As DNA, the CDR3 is TGTGCCAGTAGTAGTGACACGCGGGGTGAAGCTTTCTTT. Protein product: CASSSDTRGEAFF.